Below are 32 T cell receptor beta chains sequenced from a single sample in a study of blood T cell repertoires in COVID-19. Measured with immunoSEQ multiplex PCR; TCRdb has only the in-frame clones, and not every one. This table holds some 200,000 clones, around 90% found once. The sequenced sample was peripheral blood. Source of these receptors: a man aged 18 to 30 with active or convalescent COVID-19.

The J gene is TRBJ2-7, the V gene TRBV2, with 7 bases aligning to TRBD1. J lost 3 bases, V lost 4 bases, and 6 bases had no gene match. The CDR3 length is 14 residues. Germline V gene lookup returns CDR1 SNHLY and CDR2 FYNNEI. The CDR3 is CASSVDRALYEQYF. The CDR3 nucleotides are TGTGCCAGCAGTGTAGACAGGGCCCTCTACGAGCAGTACTTC.

This clone was observed a few times. The chain uses TRBV6-6 and TRBJ2-1; 7 nucleotides agree with TRBD1. The CDR3 sequence is 15 residues long. Unmatched junction bases numbered 5, after V lost 5 bases and J lost 1 base. Germline CDR1 and CDR2: MNHNY and SVGAGI (reference sequence). CDR3 nucleotide sequence: TGTGCCAGCAGTCCGCAGGGGGTATCCTACAATGAGCAGTTCTTC. It specifies CASSPQGVSYNEQFF.

V usage is TRBV29-1 and J usage is TRBJ1-2; tentative D call: TRBD1 (6 bases). V was cut by 7 bases and J by 3 bases, with 12 bases left in between. The germline V gene has CDR1 SQVTM and CDR2 ANQGSEA. CDR3 length: 12 residues. CDR3 nucleotide sequence: TGCAGCGAAAGCAGGGGCGACTATGGCTACACCTTC. Protein: CSESRGDYGYTF.

The chain couples TRBV3-1 (or the pseudogene TRBV3-2) to TRBJ1-3, with 8 bases matching TRBD1. Germline values: CDR1 LGHDT, CDR2 YNNKEL (reference sequence). With V trimmed by 4 bases and J by 4 bases, 6 bases remained unmatched. The CDR3 runs 15 residues. The chain's CDR3 is CASSLAGGAGNTIYF. DNA of the CDR3: TGTGCCAGCAGCCTTGCAGGGGGCGCAGGAAACACCATATATTTT.

The V gene is TRBV21-1, the J gene TRBJ2-7; TRBD2, the table's D call, lacks a check against the DNA. TRBV21-1 is assigned pseudogene status. This CDR3 spans 17 amino acids. CDR3 DNA sequence: TGTGCCAGCAGCAAAGGCCATTGGAAGCTCGCGCCTCCGGGGCAGTACTTC. It translates to CASSKGHWKLAPPGQYF.

This chain uses TRBV5-1 with TRBJ2-3; TRBD2 aligns across 12 bases. This CDR3 has 16 amino acids. Germline trimming cut 4 bases from V and 4 bases from J; bases unmatched to any gene: 7. Germline CDR1 SGHRS, CDR2 YFSETQ. CDR3 sequence reads: CASSPMTSGRPDTQYF. CDR3 coding DNA: TGCGCCAGCAGCCCGATGACTAGCGGGAGACCAGATACGCAGTATTTT.

J is TRBJ2-7 and V is TRBV28, with a weak D call TRBD1 (6 bases). The ends were cut back, 7 bases at V and 4 bases at J, with 11 bases in the middle. This CDR3 region has 12 residues. CDR1 is MDHEN and CDR2 is SYDVKM in the germline V gene. The CDR3, as DNA: TGTGCCAGCATCGGGACATTTTACGAGCAGTACTTC. This gives the protein CASIGTFYEQYF.

A word on this clone: The identical CDR3 is also encoded by other nucleotide sequences in the sample. This chain links TRBV28 with TRBJ2-7; 8 bases match TRBD2. Germline CDR1 and CDR2: MDHEN and SYDVKM. J lost 2 bases, V lost 7 bases, and 1 base had no gene match. The CDR3 contains 12 residues. CDR3 in DNA: TGTGCCAGCATCGGGGGGGCCTACGAGCAGTACTTC. This translates into CASIGGAYEQYF.

This chain joins TRBV25-1 and TRBJ2-2, with D tentatively TRBD1 (7 bases). The germline gives CDR1 MGHDK, CDR2 SYGVNS. This CDR3 contains 16 residues. The V and J ends lost 4 bases and 3 bases respectively, with 15 bases between them. In DNA form, the CDR3 reads TGTGCCAGCAGTGGGGCGGGGACAGCGTACACCGGGGAGCTGTTTTTT. This encodes CASSGAGTAYTGELFF.

This clone was counted between two and nine times. At one of its ends the junction is not consistent with the germline gene, which may arise from a read error. The genes are TRBV15 and TRBJ1-2; possible D gene TRBD1, 6 bases. In germline, CDR1 is LNHNV, CDR2 YYDKDF (reference sequence). The CDR3 has 16 residues. The CDR3 spells CATSRDLPTGTGGYTF. The CDR3 DNA reads as TGTGCCACCAGCCGAGACCTACCCACAGGGACGGGCGGCTACACCTTC.

The J gene is TRBJ2-2, the V gene TRBV5-4; 11 nucleotides align to TRBD2. Germline V gene sequence: CDR1 SGHNT, CDR2 YYREEE (reference sequence). Losses at the gene ends were 3 bases for V and 0 bases for J; bases not matched to a gene: 7. The CDR3 is made up of 18 amino acids. The CDR3 DNA follows: TGTGCCAGCAGCTCGGGGGGTAGCGGGAGGGCGAACACCGGGGAGCTGTTTTTT. Residues: CASSSGGSGRANTGELFF.

V usage is TRBV19 and J usage is TRBJ1-6, with 10 bases fitting TRBD1. J gave up 6 bases and V 5 bases, and 1 base lay outside the gene matches. The CDR3 length is 14 residues. CDR1 is LNHDA and CDR2 is SQIVND in the germline V gene (reference sequence). CDR3 DNA sequence: TGTGCCAGTAGTGGGGACAGGGGTAATTCACCCCTCCACTTT. It encodes CASSGDRGNSPLHF.

This sequence joins TRBV18 and TRBJ1-6; no firm D call. There are 15 residues in the CDR3. Trimming removed 6 bases at V and 6 bases at J, with 15 bases between. The germline CDR1 and CDR2 sequences are KGHSH and LQKENI. The chain's CDR3 is CASSPSQVSNSPLHF. CDR3 in DNA: TGTGCCAGCTCGCCATCTCAAGTCAGTAATTCACCCCTCCACTTT.

The chain joins TRBV6-4 to TRBJ1-1, with unresolved D. Trimming took off 4 bases at V and 2 bases at J, with 8 bases between the two ends. CDR3 size: 13 residues. Germline CDR1 reads MRHNA; CDR2 reads SNTAGT. In DNA, the CDR3 is TGTGCCAGCAGTGTTAACAGCAACACTGAAGCTTTCTTT. It translates to CASSVNSNTEAFF.

This clone has only a few counts. The chain joins TRBV19 to TRBJ1-2, with TRBD1 identical over 10 bases. With 7 bases clipped from V and 1 base from J, the junction kept 6 bases outside the gene matches. Per the germline V gene, CDR1 is LNHDA and CDR2 is SQIVND (reference sequence). CDR3 length: 15 residues. The CDR3 sequence is CASNRDRGLNYGYTF. CDR3 coding DNA: TGTGCCAGTAACCGGGACAGGGGACTTAACTATGGCTACACCTTC. The variable domain in full, completed from reference TRBV19 and TRBJ1-2, reads DGGITQSPKYLFRKEGQNVTLSCEQNLNHDAMYWYRQDPGQGLRLIYYSQIVNDFQKGDIAEGYSVSREKKESFPLTVTSAQKNPTAFYLCASNRDRGLNYGYTFGSGTRLTVV.

The chain employs TRBV11-2 and TRBJ2-2; 8 bases map to TRBD1. Germline lookup yields CDR1 SGHAT and CDR2 FQNNGV. Germline trimming cut 5 bases from V and 5 bases from J; bases unmatched to any gene: 7. The CDR3 totals 15 residues. CDR3 protein: CASSRTGKVTGELFF. The DNA for the CDR3 is TGTGCCAGCAGCCGGACAGGGAAGGTAACCGGGGAGCTGTTTTTT. The complete variable domain, with remaining parts taken from reference TRBV11-2 and TRBJ2-2, reads EAGVAQSPRYKIIEKRQSVAFWCNPISGHATLYWYQQILGQGPKLLIQFQNNGVVDDSQLPKDRFSAERLKGVDSTLKIQPAKLEDSAVYLCASSRTGKVTGELFFGEGSRLTVL.

The chain couples TRBV3-1 (or the pseudogene TRBV3-2) to TRBJ2-2; 7 bases match TRBD1. The length of the CDR3 is 14 residues. The germline V gene encodes CDR1 LGHDT and CDR2 YNNKEL (reference sequence). Trimming cost V 4 bases and J 5 bases; bases outside gene matches: 4. The CDR3 is CASSRTGDTGELFF. The CDR3 nucleotides are TGTGCCAGCAGCCGCACAGGGGATACCGGGGAGCTGTTTTTT.

The chain joins TRBV11-2 to TRBJ2-2; no definite D call. The CDR3 length is 15 residues. The V end lost 5 bases, the J end lost 5 bases, and 15 bases lay between the germline ends. The germline V gene encodes CDR1 SGHAT and CDR2 FQNNGV. The chain's CDR3 is CASSPLVVLTGELFF. CDR3 sequence (DNA): TGTGCCAGCAGCCCCCTAGTAGTTCTTACCGGGGAGCTGTTTTTT.

The gene calls are TRBV13 and TRBJ2-1; 8 positions agree with TRBD2. Germline V CDR1 and CDR2: PRHDT, FYEKMQ (reference sequence). The CDR3 covers 15 residues. V was pared by 6 bases and J by 10 bases, with 14 bases of the junction left unmatched. CDR3 loop: CASSFSGSWGREQFF. CDR3 DNA: TGTGCCAGCAGTTTCAGCGGGAGTTGGGGTCGGGAGCAGTTCTTC.

The chain couples TRBV2 to TRBJ1-6, with D possibly being TRBD1 (5 bases). Germline V lookup: CDR1 SNHLY, CDR2 FYNNEI. The CDR3 covers 18 residues. Between the trimmed V and J ends, which lost 7 bases and 1 base, there was a span of 20 bases. The CDR3 coding sequence is TGTGCCAGCACTTTGGGACTGCCGAACAGGTCCTATAATTCACCCCTCCACTTT. The encoded protein is CASTLGLPNRSYNSPLHF.

The V call is TRBV3-1 (or the pseudogene TRBV3-2), the J call TRBJ2-1; TRBD2 aligns across 14 bases. The CDR3 totals 16 residues. Germline CDR1 and CDR2: LGHDT and YNNKEL (reference sequence). The V gene end was trimmed by 3 bases and the J gene end by 8 bases; junction bases not matched to a gene: 6. CDR3 coding DNA: TGTGCCAGCAGCCAGGGGGGACTAGCGGGAGTCTATGAGCAGTTCTTC. Encoded protein: CASSQGGLAGVYEQFF.

CDR3 sequence (DNA): TGTGCCTGGAGTGACCGGGACAGGGGATATGGCTACACCTTC. It yields the protein CAWSDRDRGYGYTF. V usage is TRBV30 and J usage is TRBJ1-2, with 10 nucleotides matching TRBD1. With V trimmed by 1 base and J by 5 bases, 4 bases remained unmatched. The CDR3 extends over 14 amino acids. The germline gives CDR1 GTSNPN, CDR2 SVGIG (reference sequence).

V and J are TRBV5-6 and TRBJ1-4, with D possibly matching TRBD1 (5 bases). The CDR3 runs to 16 residues. Germline V gene sequence: CDR1 SGHDT, CDR2 YYEEEE. V lost 4 bases and J 6 bases, leaving 19 bases between the germline ends. CDR3 nucleotide sequence: TGTGCCAGCAGCAAAGACCCCTCCGTGGGGCATGAAAAACTGTTTTTT. As protein: CASSKDPSVGHEKLFF.

The rearrangement joins TRBV5-5 to TRBJ1-2, with 10 positions matching TRBD1. This CDR3 has 15 amino acids. Trimming removed 2 bases from V and 8 bases from J; junction bases left unmatched: 9. Germline V gene sequence: CDR1 SGHKS, CDR2 YYEKEE (reference sequence). The CDR3 reads CASSFSPGTGDGYTF. The DNA for the CDR3 is TGTGCCAGCAGCTTCTCCCCCGGGACAGGGGACGGCTACACCTTC.

The chain couples TRBV19 to TRBJ1-5; no definite D call. Germline V gene data show CDR1 as LNHDA and CDR2 as SQIVND (reference sequence). The V gene lost 4 bases and the J gene lost 0 bases, with 13 bases spanning the gap. This CDR3 is 16 amino acids long. DNA for the CDR3: TGTGCCAGTAGTAGATCGCGCATATCTAGCAATCAGCCCCAGCATTTT. Amino acid sequence: CASSRSRISSNQPQHF.

The gene calls are TRBV15 and TRBJ2-1; possible D gene TRBD1, 5 bases. CDR1 and CDR2 (germline): LNHNV, YYDKDF (reference sequence). Trimming shortened V by 7 bases and J by 5 bases, and 15 bases separated the two germline ends. The CDR3 has 14 amino acids. The DNA of the CDR3 is TGTGCCACCAACCTCTGGGGCAGCCACAATGAGCAGTTCTTC. It encodes CATNLWGSHNEQFF.

V usage is TRBV7-2 and J usage is TRBJ1-3, with D uncertain. The V gene lost 5 bases and the J gene lost 4 bases, with 15 bases spanning the gap. The CDR3 is 15 amino acids. Looked up from germline, CDR1 is SGHTA and CDR2 is FQGNSA. The CDR3 DNA is TGTGCCAGCAGCACCTCGACACCCGTGGGAAACACCATATATTTT. Encoded protein: CASSTSTPVGNTIYF.

The chain employs TRBV18 and TRBJ1-1, with D possibly being TRBD1 (5 bases). The CDR3 is 14 residues long. V gave up 3 bases and J gave up 1 base, with 9 bases separating them. The V gene's germline CDR1 is KGHSH and CDR2 LQKENI. CDR3 residues: CASSPRGTNTEAFF. The CDR3 DNA reads TGTGCCAGCTCACCGCGGGGGACGAACACTGAAGCTTTCTTT. Drawing the rest from reference TRBV18 and TRBJ1-1, the complete variable domain is NAGVMQNPRHLVRRRGQEARLRCSPMKGHSHVYWYRQLPEEGLKFMVYLQKENIIDESGMPKERFSAEFPKEGPSILRIQQVVRGDSAAYFCASSPRGTNTEAFFGQGTRLTVV.

This clone was seen a single time. The V call is TRBV27, the J call TRBJ2-1; D ambiguous. CDR1 is MNHEY and CDR2 is SMNVEV in the germline V gene (reference sequence). Trimming left V 2 bases short and J 7 bases short, with 15 bases between. This CDR3 spans 15 amino acids. The CDR3, as DNA: TGTGCCAGCAGTTTAGGGCTGTCCCCTACTAATGAGCAGTTCTTC. It specifies CASSLGLSPTNEQFF.

This chain uses TRBV15 with TRBJ1-2; 8 nucleotides align to TRBD1. CDR1 and CDR2 from the germline V gene are LNHNV and YYDKDF (reference sequence). V lost 5 bases, J lost 7 bases, and 12 bases stayed unmatched. The CDR3 contains 15 residues. The CDR3 coding sequence is TGTGCCACCAGCGAGGACAGGGTAAGGGATGCTGGCTACACCTTC. Translation: CATSEDRVRDAGYTF.

The chain joins TRBV2 to TRBJ1-3; D gene unclear. V was pared by 3 bases and J by 4 bases, with 4 bases between. Germline V lookup: CDR1 SNHLY, CDR2 FYNNEI. This CDR3 region has 12 residues. CDR3 bases: TGTGCCAGCAGTGAGGCCGGAAACACCATATATTTT. It codes for CASSEAGNTIYF.

This clone has a single count. This rearrangement joins TRBV5-1 to TRBJ2-7, with 9 positions matching TRBD1. V was clipped by 2 bases and J by 3 bases; unmatched bases: 6. CDR1 SGHRS and CDR2 YFSETQ come from the germline V gene. This CDR3 region has 15 residues. The CDR3 nucleotides are TGCGCCAGCAGCTTACCCGGGACAGGGAACTACGAGCAGTACTTC. It codes for CASSLPGTGNYEQYF.